Each of the 22 T cell receptor beta chains below was sequenced from the same sample in a study of blood T cell repertoires in COVID-19. TCRdb's table, derived via immunoSEQ multiplex PCR, lists solely in-frame clones and lacks some. The sample has a few hundred thousand clones; 84% are singletons. Sequencing was performed on PBMCs or T cells enriched from blood (not recorded which). These receptors originate from a woman in her thirties or forties who had recovered from COVID-19.

The rearrangement joins TRBV7-3 to TRBJ1-1; D unclear. CDR3 length equals 13 residues. The V gene's germline CDR1 is SGHTA and CDR2 FQGTGA. Trimming cost V 2 bases and J 7 bases, with 11 bases left between them. In DNA form, the CDR3 reads TGTGCCAGCAGCTTAGGGAGTGGTGGTGAAGCTTTCTTT. Translating gives CASSLGSGGEAFF.

The chain combines TRBV3-1 (or the pseudogene TRBV3-2) with TRBJ2-7; 7 bases map to TRBD1. Looked up from germline, CDR1 is LGHDT and CDR2 is YNNKEL (reference sequence). The CDR3 is 15 residues long. Trimming took 7 bases from V and 3 from J; bases not matched to a gene: 12. CDR3 nucleotides: TGTGCCAGCAACCCATCCGGGACAGACCGCTACGAGCAGTACGTC. It specifies CASNPSGTDRYEQYV.

The genes are TRBV12-3 or TRBV12-4 and TRBJ1-4, with D possibly matching TRBD1 (5 bases). The CDR3 totals 13 residues. V was cut by 8 bases and J by 7 bases, with 14 bases left in between. CDR3 region: CASGTGVGEKLFF. CDR3 coding DNA: TGTGCCAGCGGGACGGGGGTAGGTGAAAAACTGTTTTTT.

This chain links TRBV27 with TRBJ2-7; 7 bases line up with TRBD2. CDR1 is MNHEY, CDR2 SMNVEV, per germline (reference sequence). V trimming: 5 bases; J trimming: 3 bases; junction bases outside the gene matches: 10. The CDR3 runs to 15 residues. DNA of the CDR3: TGTGCCAGCAGTGCCTTCCCTAGCGGACGCTACGAGCAGTACGTC. Amino acids: CASSAFPSGRYEQYV.

This chain connects TRBV19 to TRBJ2-3; 7 nucleotides match TRBD1. The V and J ends lost 6 bases and 0 bases, in that order; junction bases with no gene match: 9. Germline V gives CDR1 LNHDA, CDR2 SQIVND (reference sequence). The CDR3 covers 16 residues. The CDR3 nucleotides read TGTGCCAGTAGCAGAAAGGGACAGATAAGCACAGATACGCAGTATTTT. Translating it yields CASSRKGQISTDTQYF.

This clone was seen a handful of times. The chain links TRBV6-2 or TRBV6-3 to TRBJ2-2; TRBD1 matches at 7 bases. V lost 5 bases, J lost 5 bases, and 11 bases stayed unmatched. Germline V lookup: CDR1 MNHEY, CDR2 SVGEGT. The CDR3 is 16 amino acids. DNA for the CDR3: TGTGCCAGCAGTAAGACAGGGAATATAGGTACCGGGGAGCTGTTTTTT. This encodes CASSKTGNIGTGELFF.

V and J are TRBV9 and TRBJ2-3; 10 positions agree with TRBD2. After removal of 5 bases from V and 2 bases from J, the junction contained 5 bases not matched to a gene. The germline V gene encodes CDR1 SGDLS and CDR2 YYNGEE. This CDR3 comprises 15 residues. The CDR3 is CASSLTSGFTDTQYF. CDR3 nucleotides: TGTGCCAGCAGTTTGACTAGCGGGTTCACAGATACGCAGTATTTT. The full variable domain, in which reference TRBV9 and TRBJ2-3 provide the parts outside the CDR3, is DSGVTQTPKHLITATGQRVTLRCSPRSGDLSVYWYQQSLDQGLQFLIQYYNGEERAKGNILERFSAQQFPDLHSELNLSSLELGDSALYFCASSLTSGFTDTQYFGPGTRLTVL.

The chain links TRBV12-3 or TRBV12-4 to TRBJ1-2; 7 nucleotides agree with TRBD1. Germline trimming cut 4 bases from V and 2 bases from J; bases unmatched to any gene: 1. The CDR3 loop spans 13 amino acids. The CDR3 DNA sequence: TGTGCCAGCAGTTGGGACAGCAACTATGGCTACACCTTC. Protein: CASSWDSNYGYTF.

The chain couples TRBV11-2 to TRBJ1-1; TRBD1 is a possible D gene (6 bases). V was clipped by 0 bases and J by 4 bases, with 6 bases between them. The CDR3 covers 13 residues. Germline-derived CDR1 and CDR2 are SGHAT and FQNNGV. The CDR3 protein is CASSLDRGTEAFF. The CDR3 DNA is TGTGCCAGCAGCTTAGACAGGGGCACTGAAGCTTTCTTT.

The chain combines TRBV10-3 with TRBJ1-5; 9 positions agree with TRBD1. J was trimmed by 0 bases and V by 4 bases; bases with no gene match: 13. The CDR3 totals 19 residues. The V gene's germline CDR1 is ENHRY and CDR2 SYGVKD. The CDR3 region is CAISATPGQGSNSNQPQHF. The CDR3 bases are TGTGCCATCAGTGCAACACCGGGACAGGGAAGCAATAGCAATCAGCCCCAGCATTTT.

This sequence joins TRBV9 and TRBJ2-2; TRBD2 might be the D (6 bases). Trimming left V 1 base short and J 5 bases short, with 12 bases between. Germline loops: CDR1 SGDLS, CDR2 YYNGEE. CDR3 length: 15 residues. The CDR3 DNA sequence: TGTGCCAGCAGCGTAATGCGGGAAGGGACCGGGGAGCTGTTTTTT. Its translation is CASSVMREGTGELFF.

J is TRBJ1-3 and V is TRBV5-4; tentative D call: TRBD1 (6 bases). The ends were cut back, 4 bases at V and 0 bases at J, with 14 bases in the middle. The CDR3 consists of 16 residues. Germline V gives CDR1 SGHNT, CDR2 YYREEE (reference sequence). The CDR3 sequence: CASSTSRGGSGNTIYF. As DNA, the CDR3 is TGTGCCAGCAGCACCTCGAGGGGGGGCTCTGGAAACACCATATATTTT.

This chain connects TRBV19 to TRBJ1-6; possibly TRBD1 for D (5 bases). Germline assignment: CDR1 LNHDA and CDR2 SQIVND (reference sequence). The CDR3 consists of 17 residues. Trimming took 3 bases from V and 3 from J, leaving 15 bases between them. CDR3 sequence: CASSMVQAAGYNSPLHF. CDR3 coding DNA: TGTGCCAGTAGTATGGTACAGGCAGCGGGCTATAATTCACCCCTCCACTTT.

As DNA, the CDR3 is TGTGCCAGCAGTTTTGACAGCCTCTATGGCTACACCTTC. It yields the protein CASSFDSLYGYTF. V gene TRBV12-3 or TRBV12-4 combines with J gene TRBJ1-2; D might be TRBD1 (5 bases). CDR3 length: 13 residues. Trimming removed 3 bases at V and 4 bases at J, with 9 bases between.

The chain recombines TRBV30 with TRBJ1-2; perhaps TRBD1 as D (5 bases). The CDR3 has 14 residues. The germline CDR1 and CDR2 sequences are GTSNPN and SVGIG (reference sequence). Trimming pared 1 base from V and 2 bases from J, leaving 11 bases between. The CDR3 DNA is TGTGCCTGGAGTGATCCAGGGCGAAACTATGGCTACACCTTC. Its protein is CAWSDPGRNYGYTF.

This clone was picked up one time. The chain joins TRBV5-5 to TRBJ2-2, with TRBD2 matching 10 bases. Looked up from germline, CDR1 is SGHKS and CDR2 is YYEKEE (reference sequence). This CDR3 contains 15 residues. The V and J ends lost 1 base and 7 bases, in that order; junction bases with no gene match: 4. DNA for the CDR3: TGTGCCAGCAGCTTGAGCGGGAGGGGCGGCGGGGAGCTGTTTTTT. It is translated as CASSLSGRGGGELFF.

This clone was observed a single time. V gene TRBV3-1 (or the pseudogene TRBV3-2) combines with J gene TRBJ1-1, with 9 bases that match TRBD1. V dropped 5 bases and J dropped 5; count of bases not matched to a gene: 6. The CDR3 is 14 amino acids. Germline CDR1 and CDR2: LGHDT and YNNKEL (reference sequence). The CDR3 region has the DNA TGTGCCAGCAGCGTCTCGGACAGGGGAACTGAAGCTTTCTTT. Its protein is CASSVSDRGTEAFF.

This chain joins TRBV10-2 and TRBJ1-1, with a tentative D call TRBD1 (6 bases). The V gene's germline CDR1 is WSHSY and CDR2 SAAADI. The CDR3 loop spans 15 amino acids. V was pared by 6 bases and J by 1 base, with 15 bases between. CDR3 amino acids: CASRSYRVENTEAFF. CDR3 nucleotides: TGCGCCAGCAGATCGTACAGGGTGGAGAACACTGAAGCTTTCTTT.

In this sample, this clone turned up many times. J is TRBJ2-3 and V is TRBV11-2; 10 positions match TRBD2. CDR3 size: 17 residues. The V gene end was trimmed by 4 bases and the J gene end by 4 bases; junction bases not matched to a gene: 11. Germline lookup yields CDR1 SGHAT and CDR2 FQNNGV. The CDR3 DNA reads TGTGCCAGCAGCTCCGAGGGGACTAGCGTATTGCCAGATACGCAGTATTTT. As protein: CASSSEGTSVLPDTQYF.

The V and J genes are TRBV7-2 and TRBJ1-6, with no clear D. Germline loops: CDR1 SGHTA, CDR2 FQGNSA. The CDR3 sequence is 15 residues long. Trimming stripped 1 base from V and 10 bases from J, with 14 bases between. The CDR3, as DNA: TGTGCCAGCAGCTTAGACCGGGGTATAGGATCACCCCTCCACTTT. It yields the protein CASSLDRGIGSPLHF.

This chain connects TRBV5-6 to TRBJ1-2; D is unclear. The CDR3 covers 15 residues. Germline V gives CDR1 SGHDT, CDR2 YYEEEE. With 4 bases removed from V and 3 bases from J, the gap between germline ends came to 16 bases. The CDR3 sequence is CASSPDSTGYYGYTF. The CDR3 nucleotides are TGTGCCAGCAGCCCCGACTCGACTGGATACTATGGCTACACCTTC.

The gene calls are TRBV10-3 and TRBJ2-3; TRBD2 agrees at 9 bases. Germline V gene lookup returns CDR1 ENHRY and CDR2 SYGVKD. V lost 3 bases to trimming and J lost 5 bases; unmatched junction nucleotides: 6. There are 15 residues in the CDR3. CDR3 DNA: TGTGCCATCAGTGAAGGCGGGAGGGCCGTAGATACGCAGTATTTT. Residues: CAISEGGRAVDTQYF.